This T cell receptor (beta chain) was observed in a study of blood T cell repertoires in COVID-19. Study processing details: Amplifying reference gene primers gave estimates of nucleated cell counts. Here immunoSEQ multiplex PCR was the method, and the copy in TCRdb shows in-frame clones only, minus some. From that table come the V and J calls and clone size; the DNA was used to work out D and trimming. The repertoire includes roughly 100,000 clones, about 76% of them detected once, and just under 20% sits in the top ten. Germline assignment: CDR1 KGHSH and CDR2 LQKENI. J was trimmed by 5 bases and V by 6 bases; bases with no gene match: 6. The CDR3 extends over 14 amino acids.

The genes are TRBV18 and TRBJ1-4; 7 positions match TRBD1. The sample was peripheral blood. The receptor's source is a woman aged 70 to 79 with acute or convalescent COVID-19. CDR3: CASSTGTANEKLFF. The CDR3 region has the DNA TGTGCCAGCTCGACCGGGACAGCGAATGAAAAACTGTTTTTT.